A selection of T cell receptor beta chains follows, all from one sample in a study of identical twins' blood T cells. TCRdb processed the 5' RACE reads anew with MiXCR; each CDR3 protein has one entry. The sample holds roughly 340,000 distinct CDR3 sequences, roughly 28% seen once. The source material was PBMCs. Every receptor here comes from a woman aged 18-55 years in good health. The CDR3 runs from the conserved cysteine through the conserved F or W. Each record gives: clone size, V gene, J gene, D gene, CDR3 DNA, CDR3 protein. D genes are given only for firm matches. Clone size is given for some rows only: seen once, a few or many times, or a class if the clone is expanded.

clone_size: .; v_call: TRBV19; j_call: TRBJ1-5; d_call: .; cdr3_nt: TGTGCCAGTAGTATTCCGGTCATCAATAGCAATAAGCCCCAGCATTTT; cdr3_aa: CASSIPVINSNKPQHF
clone_size: few; v_call: TRBV7-9; j_call: TRBJ1-6; d_call: .; cdr3_nt: TGTGCCAGCAGCCCCGATGGGGATTCACCCCTCCACTTT; cdr3_aa: CASSPDGDSPLHF
clone_size: few; v_call: TRBV19; j_call: TRBJ1-2; d_call: .; cdr3_nt: TGTGCCAGTAGTATTGGGCCGGGAAGGGTCGATGGCTACACCTTC; cdr3_aa: CASSIGPGRVDGYTF
clone_size: few; v_call: TRBV12-5; j_call: TRBJ2-5; d_call: .; cdr3_nt: TGTGCTAGTGGTTTCCGAAGGGGAGAGACCCAGTACTTC; cdr3_aa: CASGFRRGETQYF
clone_size: .; v_call: TRBV28; j_call: TRBJ2-1; d_call: TRBD2; cdr3_nt: TGTGCCAGCAGTGGTAGCGGGAGGCTCAAGAATGAGCAGTTCTTC; cdr3_aa: CASSGSGRLKNEQFF
clone_size: few; v_call: TRBV5-1; j_call: TRBJ2-5; d_call: TRBD2; cdr3_nt: TGCGCCAGCAGCCCGCTAGCGGAGAACCAAGAGACCCAGTACTTC; cdr3_aa: CASSPLAENQETQYF
clone_size: .; v_call: TRBV2; j_call: TRBJ1-5; d_call: .; cdr3_nt: TGTGCCAGCAGTCCGGGGATACATAGCAATCAGCCCCAGCGTTTT; cdr3_aa: CASSPGIHSNQPQRF
clone_size: .; v_call: TRBV18; j_call: TRBJ1-5; d_call: TRBD1; cdr3_nt: TGTGCCAGCTCACGAAGAACAGGGGATCAGCCCCAGCATTTT; cdr3_aa: CASSRRTGDQPQHF
clone_size: few; v_call: TRBV3-1; j_call: TRBJ1-2; d_call: .; cdr3_nt: TGTGCCAGCAGCCAACGCCGGGGGTTTTCGTTTGGCTACACCTTC; cdr3_aa: CASSQRRGFSFGYTF
clone_size: few; v_call: TRBV6-5; j_call: TRBJ1-2; d_call: .; cdr3_nt: TGTGCCAGCAGTTACTCAGGCAGGGCCCGGGATGGCTACACCTTC; cdr3_aa: CASSYSGRARDGYTF
clone_size: .; v_call: TRBV5-1; j_call: TRBJ1-1; d_call: .; cdr3_nt: TGCGCCAGCAGCTTGGAACCCCAGAACACTGAAGCTTTCTTT; cdr3_aa: CASSLEPQNTEAFF
clone_size: few; v_call: TRBV9; j_call: TRBJ2-1; d_call: .; cdr3_nt: TGTGCCAGCAGCGAAGCGGTCTACAATGAGCAGTTCTTC; cdr3_aa: CASSEAVYNEQFF
clone_size: .; v_call: TRBV29-1; j_call: TRBJ1-1; d_call: .; cdr3_nt: TGCAGCGCTCCCCATATTGAAAGTGGGACTGAAGCTTTCTTT; cdr3_aa: CSAPHIESGTEAFF
clone_size: .; v_call: TRBV12-5; j_call: TRBJ2-7; d_call: TRBD2; cdr3_nt: TGTGCTAGTGGTCCGTCCGGGACTAGATACTACGAGCAGTACTTC; cdr3_aa: CASGPSGTRYYEQYF
clone_size: many; v_call: TRBV20-1; j_call: TRBJ1-2; d_call: .; cdr3_nt: TGCAGTGCAAGAGAGGAGGTCGGCTACACCTTC; cdr3_aa: CSAREEVGYTF
clone_size: .; v_call: TRBV5-1; j_call: TRBJ1-5; d_call: .; cdr3_nt: TGCGCCAGCAGCCCTACGGGGAGTAGCAATCAGCCCCAGCATTTT; cdr3_aa: CASSPTGSSNQPQHF
clone_size: .; v_call: TRBV27; j_call: TRBJ1-1; d_call: .; cdr3_nt: TGTGCCAGCAGTTTATCGTCAGGGTATTACACTGAAGCTTTCTTT; cdr3_aa: CASSLSSGYYTEAFF
clone_size: few; v_call: TRBV5-1; j_call: TRBJ1-1; d_call: TRBD1; cdr3_nt: TGCGCCAGCAGCTTGGGGGACAGGGGGCGCAAAACTGAAGCTTTCTTT; cdr3_aa: CASSLGDRGRKTEAFF
clone_size: few; v_call: TRBV29-1; j_call: TRBJ1-1; d_call: .; cdr3_nt: TGCAGCGTTGTTTGGTCGTTGAACACTGAAGCTTTCTTT; cdr3_aa: CSVVWSLNTEAFF
clone_size: many; v_call: TRBV5-1; j_call: TRBJ1-1; d_call: TRBD1; cdr3_nt: TGCGCCAGCAGCACGGGACAGCGGACTGAAGCTTTCTTT; cdr3_aa: CASSTGQRTEAFF
clone_size: many; v_call: TRBV20-1; j_call: TRBJ1-2; d_call: .; cdr3_nt: TGCAGTGCTAGCGAGGACGGCCCCACGGACTATGGCTACACCTTC; cdr3_aa: CSASEDGPTDYGYTF
clone_size: few; v_call: TRBV5-1; j_call: TRBJ2-3; d_call: .; cdr3_nt: TGCGCCAGCAGCTTGGCCGAGGGTAGCACAGATACGCAGTATTTT; cdr3_aa: CASSLAEGSTDTQYF
clone_size: .; v_call: TRBV20-1; j_call: TRBJ1-2; d_call: TRBD1; cdr3_nt: TGCAGTGCCCATCGGACAGGGGTTGGGTACACCTTC; cdr3_aa: CSAHRTGVGYTF
clone_size: few; v_call: TRBV6-6; j_call: TRBJ2-7; d_call: TRBD1; cdr3_nt: TGTGCCAGCAGTAGCCGGGACAGGAGCACCTACGAGCAGTACTTC; cdr3_aa: CASSSRDRSTYEQYF
clone_size: once; v_call: TRBV20-1; j_call: TRBJ2-1; d_call: .; cdr3_nt: TGCAGTGCTAGCCCCGGATCGGGCCTCGAGCAGTTCTTC; cdr3_aa: CSASPGSGLEQFF
clone_size: .; v_call: TRBV3-1; j_call: TRBJ1-2; d_call: .; cdr3_nt: TGTGCCAGCAGCCAAGATGGCAGGGGAGGCTATGGCTACACCTTC; cdr3_aa: CASSQDGRGGYGYTF
clone_size: once; v_call: TRBV7-6; j_call: TRBJ2-3; d_call: TRBD2; cdr3_nt: TGTGCCAGCAGCATAGAACTAGCGGGGAGCGCAGATACGCAGTATTTT; cdr3_aa: CASSIELAGSADTQYF
clone_size: .; v_call: TRBV5-6; j_call: TRBJ2-1; d_call: .; cdr3_nt: TGTGCCAGCAGCTACCAGGGTGAGCAGTTCTTC; cdr3_aa: CASSYQGEQFF
clone_size: .; v_call: TRBV9; j_call: TRBJ2-2; d_call: .; cdr3_nt: TGTGCCAGCAGCGTAGCCATAAGGGAGTATTCCGGGGAGCTGTTTTTT; cdr3_aa: CASSVAIREYSGELFF
clone_size: .; v_call: TRBV20-1; j_call: TRBJ2-3; d_call: .; cdr3_nt: TGCAGTGCTAGCCCGGACAGTAACACAGATACGCAGTATTTT; cdr3_aa: CSASPDSNTDTQYF
clone_size: few; v_call: TRBV5-6; j_call: TRBJ2-7; d_call: .; cdr3_nt: TGTGCCAGCAGAATGTCTGGGACCTACGAGCAGTACTTC; cdr3_aa: CASRMSGTYEQYF
clone_size: .; v_call: TRBV6-2/TRBV6-3; j_call: TRBJ1-2; d_call: .; cdr3_nt: TGTGCCAGCAGTCCCAGGGACACCTATGGCTACACCTTC; cdr3_aa: CASSPRDTYGYTF
clone_size: many; v_call: TRBV29-1; j_call: TRBJ1-2; d_call: .; cdr3_nt: TGCAGCGTTGGGGACTCAGGGTACTATGGCTACACCTTC; cdr3_aa: CSVGDSGYYGYTF
clone_size: few; v_call: TRBV11-2; j_call: TRBJ2-3; d_call: TRBD2; cdr3_nt: TGTGCCAGCAGCTTTAGCGGGGGGGCTCCGGTAGATACGCAGTATTTT; cdr3_aa: CASSFSGGAPVDTQYF
clone_size: .; v_call: TRBV27; j_call: TRBJ1-1; d_call: .; cdr3_nt: TGTGCCAGCAGTTCCAACGGACACGCTGAAGCTTTCTTT; cdr3_aa: CASSSNGHAEAFF
clone_size: few; v_call: TRBV5-1; j_call: TRBJ1-1; d_call: .; cdr3_nt: TGCGCCAGCAGCTTGGGGCAGGGCACGTGGAACACTGAAGCTTTCTTT; cdr3_aa: CASSLGQGTWNTEAFF
clone_size: .; v_call: TRBV3-1; j_call: TRBJ2-3; d_call: .; cdr3_nt: TGTGCCAGCAGCCGCAGGGACACAGATACGCAGTATTTT; cdr3_aa: CASSRRDTDTQYF
clone_size: few; v_call: TRBV12-5; j_call: TRBJ1-6; d_call: TRBD1; cdr3_nt: TGTGCTAGTGGTTTGCCCTCCTCCGGGACAGAAAATTCACCCCTCCACTTT; cdr3_aa: CASGLPSSGTENSPLHF
clone_size: many; v_call: TRBV7-9; j_call: TRBJ1-1; d_call: .; cdr3_nt: TGTGCCAGCGAGATCATGAACACTGAAGCTTTCTTT; cdr3_aa: CASEIMNTEAFF
clone_size: .; v_call: TRBV12-3/TRBV12-4; j_call: TRBJ1-1; d_call: .; cdr3_nt: TGTGCCAGCACCTTTATCGCCCAGAACACTGAAGCTTTCTTT; cdr3_aa: CASTFIAQNTEAFF
clone_size: .; v_call: TRBV20-1; j_call: TRBJ1-1; d_call: TRBD1; cdr3_nt: TGCAGTGCTCAACAGGACAGGGAAGCTTTCTTT; cdr3_aa: CSAQQDREAFF
clone_size: few; v_call: TRBV23-1; j_call: TRBJ2-3; d_call: .; cdr3_nt: TGCGCCAGCAGTCCCAAGACGGTGGGCTTAGGCACAGATACGCAGTATTTT; cdr3_aa: CASSPKTVGLGTDTQYF
clone_size: .; v_call: TRBV12-3/TRBV12-4; j_call: TRBJ2-1; d_call: .; cdr3_nt: TGTGCCAGCAGTTTATCACAGTCCTATCACAATGAGCAGTTCTTC; cdr3_aa: CASSLSQSYHNEQFF
clone_size: few; v_call: TRBV20-1; j_call: TRBJ1-2; d_call: .; cdr3_nt: TGCAGTGCTAGAGATCGCAGCAGATCTGGCTATGGCTACACCTTC; cdr3_aa: CSARDRSRSGYGYTF
clone_size: .; v_call: TRBV14; j_call: TRBJ1-1; d_call: TRBD1; cdr3_nt: TGTGCCAGCAGCCAAGGGGGACTGGGACAGTTTGAAACTTTCTTT; cdr3_aa: CASSQGGLGQFETFF
clone_size: few; v_call: TRBV20-1; j_call: TRBJ1-1; d_call: .; cdr3_nt: TGCAGTGCCACCAGAGGGGCGCGGGCTTTCTTT; cdr3_aa: CSATRGARAFF
clone_size: few; v_call: TRBV4-3; j_call: TRBJ2-7; d_call: TRBD2; cdr3_nt: TGCGCCAGCAGCCAAGATCTAGCGGGAGCCTACGAGCAGTACTTC; cdr3_aa: CASSQDLAGAYEQYF
clone_size: .; v_call: TRBV12-5; j_call: TRBJ2-5; d_call: .; cdr3_nt: TGTGCTAGTGGTTTGGTCCAGGGAGAGACCCAGTACTTC; cdr3_aa: CASGLVQGETQYF
clone_size: few; v_call: TRBV29-1; j_call: TRBJ1-2; d_call: .; cdr3_nt: TGCAGCGTTGGGGGGGCGGGACGGAATGGCTACACCTTC; cdr3_aa: CSVGGAGRNGYTF